This TCR beta chain is drawn from a study of kidney transplant recipient with SARS-CoV-2 infection. TCRdb re-derived calls from the reads in MiXCR, one entry per CDR3 protein. The repertoire holds 200,000 to 300,000 distinct CDR3 sequences, with more than 25% as singletons. The CDR3 has 16 residues. The germline gives CDR1 SGDLS, CDR2 YYNGEE. Concerning this clonotype itself: A clone one base away is much larger, so this may be a read error.

The rearrangement joins TRBV9 to TRBJ2-2; D possibly corresponds to TRBD2 (6 bases). The source material was a blood sample, sampled at baseline and between days 110 and 120 from a kidney transplant recipient. This sequence was found in a male patient between 25 and 39 years old who had COVID-19 and was a kidney transplant recipient. The T cells may partly be graft donor cells. As DNA, the CDR3 is TGTGCCAGCAGCGTAGGTGGGTGGGAGTCCACCGGGGGGCTGTTTTTT. Translation: CASSVGGWESTGGLFF.